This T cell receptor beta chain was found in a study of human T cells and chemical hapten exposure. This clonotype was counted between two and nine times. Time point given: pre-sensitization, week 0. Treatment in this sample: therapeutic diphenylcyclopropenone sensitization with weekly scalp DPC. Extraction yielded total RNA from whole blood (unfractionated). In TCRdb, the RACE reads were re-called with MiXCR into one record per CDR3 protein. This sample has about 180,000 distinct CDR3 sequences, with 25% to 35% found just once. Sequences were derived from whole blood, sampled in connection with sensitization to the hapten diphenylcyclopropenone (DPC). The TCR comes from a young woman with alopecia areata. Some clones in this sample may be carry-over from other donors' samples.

The CDR3 is CASSSNSARGWYGYTF. The CDR3 nucleotides read TGCGCCAGCAGCAGTAATTCCGCCAGGGGATGGTATGGCTACACCTTC. This chain links TRBV4-1 with TRBJ1-2; D perhaps matches TRBD1 (6 bases). Germline CDR1 MGHRA, CDR2 YSYEKL. V was trimmed by 5 bases and J by 5 bases, leaving 21 bases between them. The CDR3 loop spans 16 amino acids.